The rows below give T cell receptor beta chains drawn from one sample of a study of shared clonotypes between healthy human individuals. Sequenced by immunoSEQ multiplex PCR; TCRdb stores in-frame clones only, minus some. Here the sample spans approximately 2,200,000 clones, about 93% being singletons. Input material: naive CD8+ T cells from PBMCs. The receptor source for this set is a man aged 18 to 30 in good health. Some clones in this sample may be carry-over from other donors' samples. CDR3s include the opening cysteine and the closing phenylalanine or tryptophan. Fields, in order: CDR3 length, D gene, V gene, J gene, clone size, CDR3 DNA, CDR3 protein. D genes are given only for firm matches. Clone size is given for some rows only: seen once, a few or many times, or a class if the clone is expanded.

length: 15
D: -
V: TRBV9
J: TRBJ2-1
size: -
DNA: TGTGCCAGCAGCGAGTCGGGATTCTCCTACAATGAGCAGTTCTTC
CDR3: CASSESGFSYNEQFF

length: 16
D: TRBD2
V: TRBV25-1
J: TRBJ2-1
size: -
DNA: TGTGCCAGCAGTGAATATCCTAGCGGGAGCTCTGATGAGCAGTTCTTC
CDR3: CASSEYPSGSSDEQFF

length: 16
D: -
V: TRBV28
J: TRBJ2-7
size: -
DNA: TGTGCCAGCAGTTTGCCTTCGACACCAAGTACCTACGAGCAGTACTTC
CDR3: CASSLPSTPSTYEQYF

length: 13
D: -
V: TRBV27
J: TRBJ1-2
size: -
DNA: TGTGCCAGCAGTCTACCGGGGGGCTATGGCTACACCTTC
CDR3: CASSLPGGYGYTF

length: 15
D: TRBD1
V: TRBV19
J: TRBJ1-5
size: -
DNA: TGTGCCAGTAGGCCTACTGAGGGGGCTAGACAGCCCCAGCATTTT
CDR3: CASRPTEGARQPQHF

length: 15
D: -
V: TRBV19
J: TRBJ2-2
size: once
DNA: TGTGCCAGTAGTATTGTTCGCGGAAACACCGGGGAGCTGTTTTTT
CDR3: CASSIVRGNTGELFF

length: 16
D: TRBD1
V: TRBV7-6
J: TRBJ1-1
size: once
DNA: TGTGCCAGCAGCTTCGGGACAGACCTAATGAACACTGAAGCTTTCTTT
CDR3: CASSFGTDLMNTEAFF

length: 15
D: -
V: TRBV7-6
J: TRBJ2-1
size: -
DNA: TGTGCCAGCAGCCCCATGGCGGGATCGTACAATGAGCAGTTCTTC
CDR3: CASSPMAGSYNEQFF

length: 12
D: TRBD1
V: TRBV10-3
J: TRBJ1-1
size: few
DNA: TGTGCCATGGGACAGGGGTCCACTGAAGCTTTCTTT
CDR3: CAMGQGSTEAFF

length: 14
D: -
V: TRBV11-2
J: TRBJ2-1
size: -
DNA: TGTGCCAGCAGCTTAGCGGCAGGGGGGAATGAGCAGTTCTTC
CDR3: CASSLAAGGNEQFF

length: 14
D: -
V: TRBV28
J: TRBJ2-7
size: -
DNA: TGTGCCAGCAGAACCGGGACTGGTTATTACGAGCAGTACTTC
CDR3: CASRTGTGYYEQYF

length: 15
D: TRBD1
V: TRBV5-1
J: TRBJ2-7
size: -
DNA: TGCGCCAGCAGGATGTGGGACAGGGACTCCTACGAGCAGTACTTC
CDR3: CASRMWDRDSYEQYF

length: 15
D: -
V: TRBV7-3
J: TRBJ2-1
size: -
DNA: TGTGCCAGCAGCTTAAGCCCGGGGACCTACAATGAGCAGTTCTTC
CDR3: CASSLSPGTYNEQFF

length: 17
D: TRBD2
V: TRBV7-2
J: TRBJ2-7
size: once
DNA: TGTGCCAGCAGTTTTCATCAAGCGGGAGGGATATCCTACGAGCAGTACTTC
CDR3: CASSFHQAGGISYEQYF

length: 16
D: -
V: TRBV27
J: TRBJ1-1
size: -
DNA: TGTGCCAGCAGGGGGATCCGTGTAGCGGTGAACACTGAAGCTTTCTTT
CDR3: CASRGIRVAVNTEAFF

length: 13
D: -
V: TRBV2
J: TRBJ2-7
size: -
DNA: TGTGCCAGCTGTATTATAGGGAGCTACGAGCAGTACTTC
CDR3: CASCIIGSYEQYF

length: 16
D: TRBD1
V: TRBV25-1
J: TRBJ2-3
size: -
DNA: TGTGCCAGCAGTGAGTGGACAGGGATTAGCACAGATACGCAGTATTTT
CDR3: CASSEWTGISTDTQYF

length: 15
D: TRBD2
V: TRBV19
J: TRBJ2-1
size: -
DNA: TGTGCCAGTAGTATATCGGGGGGCTCCTACAATGAGCAGTTCTTC
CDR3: CASSISGGSYNEQFF

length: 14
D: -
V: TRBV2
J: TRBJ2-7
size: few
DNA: TGTGCCAGCAGGGAACCGGGACTGTCCTACGAGCAGTACTTC
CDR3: CASREPGLSYEQYF

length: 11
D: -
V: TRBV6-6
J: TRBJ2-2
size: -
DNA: TGTGCCACCTACGCGGCCGGGGAGCTGTTTTTT
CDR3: CATYAAGELFF

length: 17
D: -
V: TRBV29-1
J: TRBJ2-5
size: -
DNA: TGCAGCGTTGAAGATCCCGGTTGGGGCAGGAGTCAAGAGACCCAGTACTTC
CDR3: CSVEDPGWGRSQETQYF

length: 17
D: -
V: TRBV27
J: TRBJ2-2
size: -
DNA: TGTGCCAGCAGTCCCCGCGTAGTGAGACTGAACACCGGGGAGCTGTTTTTT
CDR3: CASSPRVVRLNTGELFF

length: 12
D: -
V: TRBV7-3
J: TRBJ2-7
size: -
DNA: TGTGCCAGCAGCCCCAGACTGGGCGAGCAGTACTTC
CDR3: CASSPRLGEQYF